This T cell receptor beta chain was profiled in a study of T-cell reconstitution after alpha-beta-depleted transplantation in children. General observations from the study: Surviving recipient T cells and thymic progenitors underlay high day-60 TCRbeta diversity in some patients. Where alpha-beta T cells came from about two months after transplant was reportedly several hundred expanded graft clones. Fresh T-cell production supplied most of the T-cell counts and diversity seen one year after transplant.

J was trimmed by 8 bases and V by 2 bases; bases with no gene match: 6. CDR3 length: 14 residues. CDR1 is MGHDK and CDR2 is SYGVNS in the germline V gene. This clonotype was counted many times. Its cognate antigen is unknown. Researchers prepared the TCRbeta library using unique molecular identifiers, the study reports. TCRdb processed the PCR reads anew with MiXCR; each CDR3 protein has one entry. The table has fewer than 350,000 distinct CDR3 sequences, just over 7.5% seen once. The sequence was obtained from a female patient aged 2-9 years who had a stem cell transplant for Fanconi anemia, so the T cells may come from the graft donor. This chain links TRBV25-1 with TRBJ2-3, with TRBD1 identical over 8 bases. The material sequenced was peripheral blood, taken 360 days after TCRalphabeta/CD19-depleted stem cell transplant. The CDR3 here is CASSETGGVGTQYF. CDR3 DNA: TGTGCCAGCAGTGAAACAGGGGGTGTTGGTACGCAGTATTTT. The whole variable domain, filled in from reference TRBV25-1 and TRBJ2-3, reads EADIYQTPRYLVIGTGKKITLECSQTMGHDKMYWYQQDPGMELHLIHYSYGVNSTEKGDLSSESTVSRIRTEHFPLTLESARPSHTSQYLCASSETGGVGTQYFGPGTRLTVL.